This T cell receptor beta chain derives from a study of metastatic and nonmetastatic thyroid tumors. Background on the study: Repertoires of blood and of tissue (tumor or nodule) from malignant and benign thyroid patients were compared.

Thyroid surgery took place with no prior treatment in any patient. Germline loops: CDR1 MNHEY, CDR2 SMNVEV (reference sequence). J lost 2 bases, V lost 11 bases, and 14 bases had no gene match. The CDR3 is 15 amino acids. Regarding the study as a whole: Compared with benign nodules, malignant thyroid tumors were reported to have significantly higher TCR beta diversity in both blood and tumor.

In regard to this clone: Its antigen is unidentified.

Authors' methods: The study built a papillary thyroid cancer distant-metastasis classifier from CDR3 differences across clinicopathological groups. TCRdb re-analyzed the PCR reads through MiXCR. Here the V and J calls rest on TCRdb's processing, not on the authors' analysis. This repertoire shows some 30,000 clones, around 32% found once; its top ten account for 32%. Sequenced material: blood. This chain joins TRBV27 and TRBJ2-7, with 8 bases that match TRBD1. This sequence originates from a female donor with papillary thyroid cancer or a benign thyroid nodule (not recorded which). Some clones in this sample may be carry-over from other donors' samples. The CDR3 loop reads CACIPGTGDTYEQYF. CDR3 nucleotides: TGTGCCTGCATCCCGGGGACAGGCGACACCTACGAGCAGTACTTC.